This TCR beta chain originates from a study of shared clonotypes between healthy human individuals. Profiling relied on immunoSEQ multiplex PCR, and the TCRdb table lists in-frame clones only, not all of them. This sample has fewer than 1.8 million clones, with approximately 98.5% found just once. Per germline, CDR1 SGHRS and CDR2 YFSETQ. Trimming stripped 2 bases from V and 4 bases from J, with 15 bases between. The CDR3 runs 15 residues. This TCR derives from a man in his thirties or forties in good health. The sequenced sample consisted of naive CD4+ T cells sorted from blood. Subset denoted: CD45RA+ positively selected. The chain joins TRBV5-1 to TRBJ2-5, with D possibly TRBD1 on 7 matching bases. CDR3 sequence: CASSLYRGGGETQYF. CDR3 nucleotide sequence: TGCGCCAGCAGCTTATACAGGGGAGGTGGAGAGACCCAGTACTTC.